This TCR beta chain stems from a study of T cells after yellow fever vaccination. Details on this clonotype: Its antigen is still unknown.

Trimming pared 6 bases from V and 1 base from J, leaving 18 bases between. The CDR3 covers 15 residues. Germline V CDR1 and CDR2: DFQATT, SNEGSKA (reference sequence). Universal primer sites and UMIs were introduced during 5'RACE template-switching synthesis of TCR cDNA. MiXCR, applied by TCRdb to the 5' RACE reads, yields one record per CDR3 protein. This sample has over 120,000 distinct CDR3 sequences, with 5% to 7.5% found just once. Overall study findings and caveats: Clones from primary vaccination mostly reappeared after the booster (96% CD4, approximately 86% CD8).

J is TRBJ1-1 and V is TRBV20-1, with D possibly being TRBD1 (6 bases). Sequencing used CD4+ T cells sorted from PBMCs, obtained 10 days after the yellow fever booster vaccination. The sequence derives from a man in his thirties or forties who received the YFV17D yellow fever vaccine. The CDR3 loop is CSALLSGARNTEAFF. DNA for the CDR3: TGCAGTGCCCTCTTGTCGGGGGCCCGGAACACTGAAGCTTTCTTT.